This TCR beta chain was observed in a study of response to subunit inactivated influenza vaccine. A remark on this clonotype: The target antigen is unknown.

The study's findings and limits: Authors suggested seasonal influenza vaccinations each recruit few new T cells.

TCRdb itself ran the RT-PCR reads through MiXCR, one entry per CDR3 protein. The data show approximately 730,000 distinct CDR3 sequences, around 13% seen once. This CDR3 spans 15 amino acids. Trimming left V 5 bases short and J 6 bases short, with 20 bases between. Germline CDR1 is DFQATT and CDR2 is SNEGSKA (reference sequence). V and J are TRBV20-1 and TRBJ2-4; D tentatively fits TRBD1 or TRBD2 (6 bases each). This TCR came from a man over 45 who received an inactivated influenza vaccine. Sequenced material: PBMCs from blood, taken roughly 2 weeks before vaccination. The CDR3 DNA reads as TGCAGTGCTCCCCCGGGGGCCGCGTTTTTAAACATTCAGTACTTC. Its translation is CSAPPGAAFLNIQYF.